This TCR beta chain came from a study of blood T cell repertoires in COVID-19. Original processing notes: Counts of nucleated cells, estimated from reference gene primer amplification, were obtained. Produced via immunoSEQ multiplex PCR; TCRdb's table is partial and in-frame only. V, J and clone size were drawn from that table, and D and trimming were deduced from the DNA. The sample has around 220,000 clones, less than 90% seen once; the top ten hold approximately 6.8%. Participants, about 18 to 90 years old, spanned about two dozen US areas. Assignment of participants to cohorts was predicated upon participant-reported clinical history. There are 18 residues in the CDR3. The germline V gene encodes CDR1 MRHNA and CDR2 SNTAGT. J lost 0 bases, V lost 10 bases, and 19 bases had no gene match.

The TCR sequence derives from a woman aged 40 to 49 who had recovered from COVID-19. The rearrangement uses TRBV6-4 and TRBJ2-3; 7 bases fit TRBD2. Sequencing was done on a sample of PBMCs or T cells enriched from blood (not recorded which). In DNA, the CDR3 is TGTGCCACACATTGCCTTAAGCGGGAAAGGCCTAGCACAGATACGCAGTATTTT. Amino acid sequence: CATHCLKRERPSTDTQYF.